This T cell receptor beta chain was retrieved from a study of T cell responses to AZD1222 COVID-19 vaccine. Study-wide context: Whether given at about 4 or about 12 weeks, second doses were pooled. Whole-study results and caveats: Variant regions that are unmutated are reportedly the target of nearly half of spike-specific TCRs. Compared with day 0, the breadth and depth of the Spike-specific TCR repertoire rose significantly after two doses of AZD1222. Repertoires were collected only later (after the peak T cell response had occurred).

V was cut by 1 base and J by 6 bases, with 7 bases left in between. Germline values: CDR1 MGHRA, CDR2 YSYEKL. The CDR3 covers 13 residues. TCRdb's copy holds only in-frame clones and misses some; the assay was immunoSEQ multiplex PCR. Of 100,000 to 150,000 clones in the sample, roughly 90% were seen once. On this clone: Its antigen is unknown.

The chain joins TRBV4-1 to TRBJ1-5, with D hard to call. This clonotype was obtained from an adult in good health. The source material was peripheral blood, sampled on day 0 of AZD1222 vaccination. The chain's CDR3 is CASSQVELQPQHF. CDR3 nucleotides: TGCGCCAGCAGCCAAGTCGAACTTCAGCCCCAGCATTTT.